This T cell receptor (beta chain) derives from a study of blood T cell repertoires in COVID-19. Produced via immunoSEQ multiplex PCR; TCRdb's table is partial and in-frame only. The sample lists about 110,000 clones; around 80% were seen once. The sequenced material came from peripheral blood. The clonotype originates from an elderly woman with active or convalescent COVID-19.

CDR3 sequence: CASSISRGIMHTEAFF. The DNA of the CDR3 is TGTGCCAGTAGTATCTCGCGGGGGATCATGCACACTGAAGCTTTCTTT. V and J are TRBV19 and TRBJ1-1; tentatively, D is TRBD1 (5 bases). This CDR3 contains 16 residues. The V and J ends lost 3 bases and 3 bases respectively, with 17 bases between them. Per germline, CDR1 LNHDA and CDR2 SQIVND (reference sequence).